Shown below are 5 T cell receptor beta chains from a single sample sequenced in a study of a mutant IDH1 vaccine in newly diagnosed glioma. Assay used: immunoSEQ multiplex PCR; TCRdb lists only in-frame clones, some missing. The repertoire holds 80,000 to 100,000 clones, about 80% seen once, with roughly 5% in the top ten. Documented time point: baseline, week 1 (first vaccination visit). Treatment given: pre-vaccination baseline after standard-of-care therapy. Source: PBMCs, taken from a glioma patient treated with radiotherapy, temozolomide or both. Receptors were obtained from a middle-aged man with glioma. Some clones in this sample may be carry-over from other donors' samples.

CDR3 in amino acids: CASSQGGAPGQGCQPQHF. DNA for the CDR3: TGTGCCAGCAGCCAAGGAGGGGCCCCGGGACAGGGTTGTCAGCCCCAGCATTTT. The chain carries TRBV14 and TRBJ1-5, with TRBD1 identical over 9 bases. The CDR3 sequence is 18 residues long. Germline V gene sequence: CDR1 SGHDN, CDR2 FVKESK. V shed 1 base and J 6 bases; nucleotides not matched to a gene: 13.

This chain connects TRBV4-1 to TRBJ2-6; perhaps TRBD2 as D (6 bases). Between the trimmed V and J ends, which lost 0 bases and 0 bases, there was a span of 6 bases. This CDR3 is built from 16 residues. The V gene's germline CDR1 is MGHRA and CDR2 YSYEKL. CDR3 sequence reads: CASSQERGSGANVLTF. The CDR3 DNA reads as TGCGCCAGCAGCCAAGAGCGGGGCTCTGGGGCCAACGTCCTGACTTTC.

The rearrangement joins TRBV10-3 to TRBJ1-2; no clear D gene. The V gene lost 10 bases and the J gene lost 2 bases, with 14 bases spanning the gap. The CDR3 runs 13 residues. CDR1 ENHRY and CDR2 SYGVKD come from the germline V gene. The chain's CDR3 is CATSSEINYGYTF. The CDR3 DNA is TGTGCCACTAGCTCGGAAATAAACTATGGCTACACCTTC.

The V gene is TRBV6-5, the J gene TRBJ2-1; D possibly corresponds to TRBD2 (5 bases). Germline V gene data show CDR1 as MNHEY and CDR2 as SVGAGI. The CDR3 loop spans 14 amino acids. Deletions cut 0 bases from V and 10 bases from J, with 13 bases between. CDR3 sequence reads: CASSYSFLAGEQFF. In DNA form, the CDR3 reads TGTGCCAGCAGTTACTCGTTCCTAGCTGGGGAGCAGTTCTTC.

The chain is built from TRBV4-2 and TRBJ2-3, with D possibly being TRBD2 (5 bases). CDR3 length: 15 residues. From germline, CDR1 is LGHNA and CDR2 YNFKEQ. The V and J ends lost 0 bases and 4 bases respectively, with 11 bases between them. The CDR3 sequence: CASSQDQAEADTQYF. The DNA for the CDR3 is TGTGCCAGCAGCCAAGATCAGGCGGAGGCAGATACGCAGTATTTT.